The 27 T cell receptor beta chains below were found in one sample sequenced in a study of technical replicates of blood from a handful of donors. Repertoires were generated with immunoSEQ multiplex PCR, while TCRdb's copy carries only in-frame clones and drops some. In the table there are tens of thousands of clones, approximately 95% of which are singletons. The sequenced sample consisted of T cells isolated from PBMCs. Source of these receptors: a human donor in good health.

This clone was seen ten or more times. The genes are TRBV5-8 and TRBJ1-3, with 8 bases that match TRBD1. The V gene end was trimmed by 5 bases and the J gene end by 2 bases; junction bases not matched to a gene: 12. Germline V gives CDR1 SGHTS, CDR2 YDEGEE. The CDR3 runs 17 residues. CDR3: CASSFDRGSGTGNTIYF. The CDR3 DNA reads TGTGCCAGCAGTTTCGACAGGGGAAGCGGGACTGGAAACACCATATATTTT. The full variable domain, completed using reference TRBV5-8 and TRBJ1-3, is EAGVTQSPTHLIKTRGQQATLRCSPISGHTSVYWYQQALGLGLQFLLWYDEGEERNRGNFPPRFSGRQFPNYSSELNVNALELEDSALYLCASSFDRGSGTGNTIYFGEGSWLTVV.

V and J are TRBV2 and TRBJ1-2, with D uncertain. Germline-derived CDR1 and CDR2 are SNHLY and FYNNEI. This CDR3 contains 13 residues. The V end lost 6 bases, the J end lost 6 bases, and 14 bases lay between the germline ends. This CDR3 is CASSPGELHGYTF. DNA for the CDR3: TGTGCCAGCAGCCCCGGGGAGCTACATGGCTACACCTTC.

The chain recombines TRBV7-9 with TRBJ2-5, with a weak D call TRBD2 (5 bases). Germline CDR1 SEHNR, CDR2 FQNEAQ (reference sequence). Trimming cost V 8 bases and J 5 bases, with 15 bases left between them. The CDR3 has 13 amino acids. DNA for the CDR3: TGTGCCAGCTCCTTCTTACGCGGGGAGACCCAGTACTTC. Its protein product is CASSFLRGETQYF.

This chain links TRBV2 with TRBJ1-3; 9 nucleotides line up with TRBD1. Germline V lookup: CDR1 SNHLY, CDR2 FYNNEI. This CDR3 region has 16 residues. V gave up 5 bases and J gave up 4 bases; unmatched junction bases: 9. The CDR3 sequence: CASSISGTGPGNTIYF. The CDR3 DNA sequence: TGTGCCAGCAGTATTTCCGGGACAGGGCCAGGAAACACCATATATTTT.

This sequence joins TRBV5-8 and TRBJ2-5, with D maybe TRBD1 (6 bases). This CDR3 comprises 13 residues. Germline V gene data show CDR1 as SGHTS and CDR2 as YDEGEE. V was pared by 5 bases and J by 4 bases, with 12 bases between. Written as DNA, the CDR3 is TGTGCCAGCAGTAACGACAGGCGAGAGACCCAGTACTTC. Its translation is CASSNDRRETQYF.

The CDR3 DNA reads as TGTGCCAGCAGCTTAGCTCGGGCTAGCGGGGGGACTAACACCGGGGAGCTGTTTTTT. It encodes CASSLARASGGTNTGELFF. This chain links TRBV5-6 with TRBJ2-2; 11 bases line up with TRBD2. With 2 bases clipped from V and 2 bases from J, the junction kept 11 bases outside the gene matches. The CDR3 runs to 19 residues. Germline V gene data show CDR1 as SGHDT and CDR2 as YYEEEE.

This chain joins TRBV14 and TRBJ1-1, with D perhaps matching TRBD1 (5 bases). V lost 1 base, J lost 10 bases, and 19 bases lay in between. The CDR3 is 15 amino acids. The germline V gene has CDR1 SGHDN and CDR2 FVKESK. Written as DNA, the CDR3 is TGTGCCAGCAGCCAAGTGGGTGCAGGGCGCGCGTCAGCTTTCTTT. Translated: CASSQVGAGRASAFF.

CDR3 DNA: TGTGCCAGCAGCTTAATACGGGGGGATGAAAAACTGTTTTTT. It codes for CASSLIRGDEKLFF. This chain uses TRBV7-9 with TRBJ1-4; maybe TRBD1 (5 bases). CDR3 length: 14 residues. Trimming cost V 2 bases and J 6 bases, with 10 bases left between them. The germline CDR1 and CDR2 sequences are SEHNR and FQNEAQ (reference sequence).

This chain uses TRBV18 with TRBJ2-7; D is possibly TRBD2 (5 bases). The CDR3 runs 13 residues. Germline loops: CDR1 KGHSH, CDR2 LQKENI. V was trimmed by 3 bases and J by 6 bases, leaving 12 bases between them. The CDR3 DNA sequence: TGTGCCAGCTCACCTGAAACGGGGAGCGAGCAGTACTTC. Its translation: CASSPETGSEQYF.

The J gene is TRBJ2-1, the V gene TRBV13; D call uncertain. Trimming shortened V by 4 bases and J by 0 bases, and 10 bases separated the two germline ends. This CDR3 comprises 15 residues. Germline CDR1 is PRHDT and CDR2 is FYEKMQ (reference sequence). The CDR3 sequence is CASSSTWSSYNEQFF. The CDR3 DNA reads TGTGCCAGCAGCTCCACCTGGAGCTCCTACAATGAGCAGTTCTTC. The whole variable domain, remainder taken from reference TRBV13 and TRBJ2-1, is AAGVIQSPRHLIKEKRETATLKCYPIPRHDTVYWYQQGPGQDPQFLISFYEKMQSDKGSIPDRFSAQQFSDYHSELNMSSLELGDSALYFCASSSTWSSYNEQFFGPGTRLTVL.

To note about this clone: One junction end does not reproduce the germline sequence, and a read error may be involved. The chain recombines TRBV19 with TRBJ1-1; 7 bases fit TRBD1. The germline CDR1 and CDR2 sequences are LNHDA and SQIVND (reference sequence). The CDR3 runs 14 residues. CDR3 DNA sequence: TGTGCCGGTAGATGGGACAGCTTGAACACTGAAGCTTTCTTT. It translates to CAGRWDSLNTEAFF.

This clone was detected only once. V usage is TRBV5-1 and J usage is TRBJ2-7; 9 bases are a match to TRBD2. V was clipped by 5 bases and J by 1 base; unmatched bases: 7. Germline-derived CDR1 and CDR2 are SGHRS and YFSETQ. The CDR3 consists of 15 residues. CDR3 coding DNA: TGCGCCAGCAGAACTCTAGCGGGGATTTCCTACGAGCAGTACTTC. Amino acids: CASRTLAGISYEQYF. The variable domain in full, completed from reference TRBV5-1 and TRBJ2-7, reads KAGVTQTPRYLIKTRGQQVTLSCSPISGHRSVSWYQQTPGQGLQFLFEYFSETQRNKGNFPGRFSGRQFSNSRSEMNVSTLELGDSALYLCASRTLAGISYEQYFGPGTRLTVT.

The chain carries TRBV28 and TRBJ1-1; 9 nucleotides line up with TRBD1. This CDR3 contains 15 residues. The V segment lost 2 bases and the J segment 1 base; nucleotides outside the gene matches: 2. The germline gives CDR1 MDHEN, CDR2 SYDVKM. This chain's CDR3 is CASSLGTGWNTEAFF. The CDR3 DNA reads TGTGCCAGCAGTTTAGGGACAGGGTGGAACACTGAAGCTTTCTTT.

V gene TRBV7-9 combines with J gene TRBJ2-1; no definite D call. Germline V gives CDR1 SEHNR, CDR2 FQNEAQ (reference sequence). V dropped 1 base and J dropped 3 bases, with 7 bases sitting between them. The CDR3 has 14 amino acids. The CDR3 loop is CASSLDTSYNEQFF. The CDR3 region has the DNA TGTGCCAGCAGCTTAGACACCAGCTACAATGAGCAGTTCTTC.

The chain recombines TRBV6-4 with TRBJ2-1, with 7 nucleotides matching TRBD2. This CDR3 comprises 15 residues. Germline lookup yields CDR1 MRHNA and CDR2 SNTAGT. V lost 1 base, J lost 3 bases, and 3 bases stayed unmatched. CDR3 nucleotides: TGTGCCAGCAGTGACTTCTCGGGGGGCTACAATGAGCAGTTCTTC. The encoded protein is CASSDFSGGYNEQFF.

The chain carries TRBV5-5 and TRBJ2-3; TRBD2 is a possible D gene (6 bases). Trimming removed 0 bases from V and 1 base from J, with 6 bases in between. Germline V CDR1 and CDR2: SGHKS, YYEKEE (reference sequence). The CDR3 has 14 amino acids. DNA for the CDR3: TGTGCCAGCAGCTTGGGCGGGGGCACAGATACGCAGTATTTT. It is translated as CASSLGGGTDTQYF.

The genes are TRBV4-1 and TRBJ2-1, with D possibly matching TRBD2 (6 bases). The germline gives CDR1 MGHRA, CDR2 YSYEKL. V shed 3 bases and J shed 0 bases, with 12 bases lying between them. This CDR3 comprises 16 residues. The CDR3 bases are TGCGCCAGCAGCCAGGGTCGGGGGAGCTCCTACAATGAGCAGTTCTTC. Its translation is CASSQGRGSSYNEQFF.

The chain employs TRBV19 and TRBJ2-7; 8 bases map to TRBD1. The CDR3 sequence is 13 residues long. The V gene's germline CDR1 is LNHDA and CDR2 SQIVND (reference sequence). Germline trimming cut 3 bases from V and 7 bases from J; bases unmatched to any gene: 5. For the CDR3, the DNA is TGTGCCAGTAGTATGCAGGGGGCGCGTGAGCAGTACTTC. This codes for CASSMQGAREQYF.

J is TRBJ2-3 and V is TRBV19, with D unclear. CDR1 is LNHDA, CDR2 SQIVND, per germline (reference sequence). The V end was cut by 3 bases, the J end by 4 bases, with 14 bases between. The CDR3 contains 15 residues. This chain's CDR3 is CASSMTARWADTQYF. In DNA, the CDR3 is TGTGCCAGTAGTATGACCGCCAGGTGGGCAGATACGCAGTATTTT.

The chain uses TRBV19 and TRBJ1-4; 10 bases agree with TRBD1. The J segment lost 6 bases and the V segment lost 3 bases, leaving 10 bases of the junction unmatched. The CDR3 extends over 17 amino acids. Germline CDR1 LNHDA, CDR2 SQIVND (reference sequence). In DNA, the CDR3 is TGTGCCAGTAGTATCCCGCCGAGGGGGACAGGGGATGAAAAACTGTTTTTT. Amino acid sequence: CASSIPPRGTGDEKLFF.

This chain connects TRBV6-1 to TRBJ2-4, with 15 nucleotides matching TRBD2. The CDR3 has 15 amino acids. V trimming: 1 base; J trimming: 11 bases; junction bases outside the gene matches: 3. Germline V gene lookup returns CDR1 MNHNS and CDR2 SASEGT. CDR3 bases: TGTGCCAGCAGTGAAGTGGGACTAGCGGGAGGCGTTCAGTACTTC. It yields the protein CASSEVGLAGGVQYF.

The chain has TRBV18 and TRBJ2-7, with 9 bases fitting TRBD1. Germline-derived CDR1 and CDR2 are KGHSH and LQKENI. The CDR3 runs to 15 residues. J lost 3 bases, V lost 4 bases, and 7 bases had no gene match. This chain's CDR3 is CASSRDRAPLYEQYF. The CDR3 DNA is TGTGCCAGCTCACGGGACAGGGCCCCTCTCTACGAGCAGTACTTC.

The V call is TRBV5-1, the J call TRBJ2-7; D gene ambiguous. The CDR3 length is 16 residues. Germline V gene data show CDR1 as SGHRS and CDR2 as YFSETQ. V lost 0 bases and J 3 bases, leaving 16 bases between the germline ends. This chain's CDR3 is CASSLESPGFYYEQYF. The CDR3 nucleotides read TGCGCCAGCAGCTTGGAATCCCCCGGGTTTTACTACGAGCAGTACTTC.

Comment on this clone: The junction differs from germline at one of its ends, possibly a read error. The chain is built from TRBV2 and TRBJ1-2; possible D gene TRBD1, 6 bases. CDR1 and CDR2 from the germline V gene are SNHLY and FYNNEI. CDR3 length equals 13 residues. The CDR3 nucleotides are TGCTTAAAACAGGGTGAGCTTTCCGGTGGCTACACCTTC. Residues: CLKQGELSGGYTF. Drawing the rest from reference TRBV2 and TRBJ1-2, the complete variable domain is EPEVTQTPSHQVTQMGQEVILRCVPISNHLYFYWYRQILGQKVEFLVSFYNNEISEKSEIFDDQFSVERPDGSNFTLKIRSTKLEDSAMYFCLKQGELSGGYTFGSGTRLTVV.

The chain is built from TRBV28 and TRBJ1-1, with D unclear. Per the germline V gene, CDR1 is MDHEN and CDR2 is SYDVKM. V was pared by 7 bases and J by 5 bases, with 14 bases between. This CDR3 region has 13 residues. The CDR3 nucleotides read TGTGCCAGCATCACCAACGGGTGGACTGAAGCTTTCTTT. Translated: CASITNGWTEAFF.

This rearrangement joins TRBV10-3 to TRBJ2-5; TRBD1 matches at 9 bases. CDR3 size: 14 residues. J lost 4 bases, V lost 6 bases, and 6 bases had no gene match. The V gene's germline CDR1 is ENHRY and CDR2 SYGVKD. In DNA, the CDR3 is TGTGCCATCAGGAGGGACAGGGAAAGAGAGACCCAGTACTTC. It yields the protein CAIRRDRERETQYF.

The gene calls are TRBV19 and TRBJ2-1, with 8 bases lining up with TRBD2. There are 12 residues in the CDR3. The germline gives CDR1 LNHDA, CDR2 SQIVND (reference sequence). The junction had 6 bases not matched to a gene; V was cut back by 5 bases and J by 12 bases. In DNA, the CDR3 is TGTGCCAGTAGTCCGAACCGGGAGGGGCAGTTCTTC. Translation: CASSPNREGQFF.